This TCR beta chain is drawn from a study of OX40 agonist ivuxolimab in advanced cancers. The repertoire was sequenced with immunoSEQ multiplex PCR; TCRdb's copy has only in-frame clones and lacks some. The profile shows 12,000 or so clones, roughly four fifths of them singletons. Study findings and constraints: Those patients achieving a partial response at 0.1-3.0 mg/kg showed among the lowest clonal expansion.

With respect to this clone: The antigen is not known.

There are 15 residues in the CDR3. Germline V gene lookup returns CDR1 MGHRA and CDR2 YSYEKL. With V trimmed by 3 bases and J by 3 bases, 5 bases remained unmatched. Sequencing used CD4+ or CD8+ T cells sorted from blood, obtained in a trial of the OX40 agonist ivuxolimab. This rearrangement joins TRBV4-1 to TRBJ2-7; 10 nucleotides line up with TRBD1. The sequence was obtained from an adult with an advanced solid tumor such as melanoma, head and neck, liver or kidney cancer. CDR3: CASSHSRDRGYEQYF. DNA of the CDR3: TGCGCCAGCAGCCATTCTCGGGACAGGGGCTACGAGCAGTACTTC.